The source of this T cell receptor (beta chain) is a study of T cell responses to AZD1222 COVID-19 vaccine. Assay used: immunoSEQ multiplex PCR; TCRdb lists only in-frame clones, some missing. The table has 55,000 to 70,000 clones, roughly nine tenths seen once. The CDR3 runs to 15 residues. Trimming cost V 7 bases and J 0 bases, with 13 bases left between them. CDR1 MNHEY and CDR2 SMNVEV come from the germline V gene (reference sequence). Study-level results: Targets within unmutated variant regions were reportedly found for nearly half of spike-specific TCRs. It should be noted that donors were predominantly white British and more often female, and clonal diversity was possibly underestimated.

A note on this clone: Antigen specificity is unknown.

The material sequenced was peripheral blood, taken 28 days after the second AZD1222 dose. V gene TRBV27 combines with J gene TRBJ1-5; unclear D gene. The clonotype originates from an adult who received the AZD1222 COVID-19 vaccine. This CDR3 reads CASISFPGSNQPQHF. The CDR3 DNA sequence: TGTGCCAGCATTTCGTTTCCAGGTAGCAATCAGCCCCAGCATTTT.